This T cell receptor beta chain was sequenced in a study of blood T cell repertoires in COVID-19. Whole-study context: The cDNA or gDNA used as material had been derived from T cells, B-cell-depleted T cells, or PBMCs.

In the study's own analysis: The assay estimated nucleated cells by amplifying reference gene primers. Sequencing was performed with immunoSEQ multiplex PCR; in TCRdb, only in-frame clones are kept and a portion is missing. V, J and clone size are those of that table, while D and trimming were read from the DNA. The data contain some 95,000 clones, 80% of them singletons. There are 14 residues in the CDR3. The germline V and J ends were trimmed by 0 bases and 0 bases, with 4 bases remaining between them. Germline V gene data show CDR1 as SGHNT and CDR2 as YENEEA. This rearrangement joins TRBV11-3 to TRBJ2-3; D not certain. The clonotype was recovered from a man in his forties or fifties who had recovered from COVID-19. Material: peripheral blood. The CDR3 loop reads CASSLDGSTDTQYF. The CDR3 DNA reads TGTGCCAGCAGCTTAGACGGGAGCACAGATACGCAGTATTTT. The entire variable domain, with the rest obtained from reference TRBV11-3 and TRBJ2-3, is as follows: EAGVVQSPRYKIIEKKQPVAFWCNPISGHNTLYWYLQNLGQGPELLIRYENEEAVDDSQLPKDRFSAERLKGVDSTLKIQPAELGDSAVYLCASSLDGSTDTQYFGPGTRLTVL.